This TCR beta chain was observed in a study of cytomegalovirus exposure and HLA in healthy donors. Study in general: It was reported in a later analysis that the 90 to 150 validation repertoires used the same platform as the approximately 670 first-cohort repertoires.

V was cut by 1 base and J by 2 bases, with 11 bases left in between. From germline, CDR1 is SGHAT and CDR2 FQNNGV. This CDR3 region has 15 residues. TCRdb keeps only in-frame clones here, not all; method: immunoSEQ multiplex PCR. The profile shows some 86,000 clones, 93% of them singletons. The chain employs TRBV11-2 and TRBJ1-2; D not certain. The sequencing input was PBMCs. The clonotype originates from a woman aged 25 to 45 in good health and CMV-seronegative. CDR3 coding DNA: TGTGCCAGCAGCTTAGTAGCCGGCCAAAACTATGGCTACACCTTC. Residues: CASSLVAGQNYGYTF.